This TCR beta chain was retrieved from a study of cytomegalovirus exposure and HLA in healthy donors. Findings and limits, study-wide: In a later analysis, around 18,000 TCR beta sequences were associated with HLA alleles at 0.05 false discovery rate. In a later analysis, HLA-associated beta chains showed higher expansion and lower generation probabilities than comparable chains.

Between the trimmed V and J ends, which lost 6 bases and 0 bases, there was a span of 15 bases. Germline-derived CDR1 and CDR2 are MDHEN and SYDVKM. This CDR3 spans 15 amino acids. The PCR had 60 Vbeta and 13 Jbeta primers. Sequencing was performed with immunoSEQ multiplex PCR; in TCRdb, only in-frame clones are kept and a portion is missing. This table has 100,000 or so clones, 75% to 90% appearing once. With regard to this clone: Its antigen is unidentified.

The sequenced sample was PBMCs. The sequence derives from a young man in good health and CMV-seronegative. The chain recombines TRBV28 with TRBJ2-7, with D possibly TRBD1 on 6 matching bases. The CDR3 DNA reads TGTGCCAGCAGCCGAGAGAGGGGGTACTCCTACGAGCAGTACTTC. Amino acid sequence: CASSRERGYSYEQYF. Filled out from reference TRBV28 and TRBJ2-7, the complete variable domain reads DVKVTQSSRYLVKRTGEKVFLECVQDMDHENMFWYRQDPGLGLRLIYFSYDVKMKEKGDIPEGYSVSREKKERFSLILESASTNQTSMYLCASSRERGYSYEQYFGPGTRLTVT.